The clone carrying this TCR beta chain showed up many times. Its target is unknown. Via MiXCR, TCRdb re-called the RT-PCR reads, giving one row per CDR3 protein. The sample lists roughly 780,000 distinct CDR3 sequences; about a fifth were seen once. Trimming pared 1 base from V and 2 bases from J, leaving 11 bases between. CDR3 length: 15 residues. Germline CDR1 reads LGHNA; CDR2 reads YSLEER. These data come from a study of response to subunit inactivated influenza vaccine. Study-wide points: Authors proposed each seasonal influenza vaccination draws in few new T cells.

This TCR was recovered from a man in his forties or fifties who received an inactivated influenza vaccine. Sequenced here: PBMCs from blood, sampled around 5 days after vaccination. The chain has TRBV4-3 and TRBJ2-5; tentative D call: TRBD2 (6 bases). This CDR3 is CASSQVVADQETQYF. The DNA for the CDR3 is TGCGCCAGCAGCCAAGTGGTAGCGGATCAAGAGACCCAGTACTTC.